This T cell receptor (beta chain) was observed in a study of blood T cell repertoires in COVID-19. The CDR3 spans 15 residues. The V gene's germline CDR1 is LGHDT and CDR2 YNNKEL (reference sequence). The trim removed 1 base at V and 9 bases at J, leaving 8 bases unmatched. Profiling relied on immunoSEQ multiplex PCR, and the TCRdb table lists in-frame clones only, not all of them. The sample shows some 190,000 clones, about 80% of them seen only once. Sequencing was done on a sample of peripheral blood. J is TRBJ2-1 and V is TRBV3-1 (or the pseudogene TRBV3-2), with 8 nucleotides matching TRBD2. The sequence came from an elderly woman with COVID-19, enrolled during active disease. This CDR3 reads CASSQVAGGIGEQFF. CDR3 nucleotides: TGTGCCAGCAGCCAAGTGGCGGGGGGAATCGGTGAGCAGTTCTTC.